Listed here is a single T cell receptor (beta chain). The CDR3 runs 15 residues. Germline-derived CDR1 and CDR2 are SGHAT and FQNNGV. Trimming left V 3 bases short and J 3 bases short, with 12 bases between. Expressed TCRB transcripts were sequenced because the entire RNA isolate underwent reverse transcription. Only in-frame clones appear in the TCRdb table, and some are missing; sequencing was by immunoSEQ multiplex PCR. The data hold around 300,000 clones, with about 8.5% observed a single time. These data originate in a study of beta chain features in type 1 diabetes. The sequenced sample was central memory CD4+ T cells from blood. The TCR sequence derives from a woman aged 18 to 35 in good health. This chain links TRBV11-2 with TRBJ2-1; maybe TRBD2 (5 bases). CDR3 nucleotides: TGTGCCAGCAGCTTCGGAGGCCAGAACTACAATGAGCAGTTCTTC. Its translation is CASSFGGQNYNEQFF.